The T cell receptor (beta chain) described here comes from a study of CD8 T cells in ankylosing spondylitis. General study results and limits: The study looked at matched synovial fluid samples from ankylosing spondylitis patients. Disease-linked clones were reported to be significantly enriched there. The authors found the disease-linked clones to be CD8+ and relatively rare in peripheral blood. A motif in TCR beta, a set of 8 or 9 highly homologous variants, appeared characteristic of ankylosing spondylitis blood. Reports of some motif variants in reactive arthritis synovial fluid and blood predate this one.

Each CDR3 protein gets one entry after TCRdb re-called the 5' RACE reads with MiXCR. This table holds roughly 490,000 distinct CDR3 sequences, less than 6% found once. This clonotype was recorded a few times. Its antigen is not known. The CDR3 is 13 amino acids. Trimming took off 2 bases at V and 5 bases at J, with 10 bases between the two ends. Germline V gene sequence: CDR1 SGHTA, CDR2 FQGNSA. The source material was blood, either unsorted or a sorted T cell fraction (not recorded which). The chain has TRBV7-2 and TRBJ2-7, with D hard to call. The receptor comes from a male donor with ankylosing spondylitis. This chain's CDR3 is CASSLTLPDEQYF. In nucleotides, the CDR3 is TGTGCCAGCAGCTTAACCCTTCCGGACGAGCAGTACTTC.